This T cell receptor beta chain appears in the sequencing data of a study of T cell repertoires in cytomegalovirus infection. Study details: Evidence of both CMV infection and a matching HLA type came from public TCR beta signatures. Notes on the study in general: CMV carriers with the relevant HLA were identified by cumulative public TCR beta family frequency.

This CDR3 has 15 residues. The V and J ends lost 6 bases and 4 bases respectively, with 18 bases between them. Germline V gene sequence: CDR1 MNHNY, CDR2 SVGAGI (reference sequence). Comments on this clonotype: The target antigen is unknown.

MiXCR, applied by TCRdb to the reads, yields one record per CDR3 protein. The sample has about 500,000 distinct CDR3 sequences, roughly a third seen once. The clonotype comes from a human donor in good health (CMV status not recorded). Some clones in this sample may be carry-over from other donors' samples. This material consisted of cultured PBMCs, taken from culture after CMV antigen stimulation. This chain connects TRBV6-6 to TRBJ1-2, with D unresolved. CDR3 DNA sequence: TGTGCCAGCAGCAGACAAGCTTCGCTAGGCTATGGCTACACCTTC. Amino acid sequence: CASSRQASLGYGYTF.